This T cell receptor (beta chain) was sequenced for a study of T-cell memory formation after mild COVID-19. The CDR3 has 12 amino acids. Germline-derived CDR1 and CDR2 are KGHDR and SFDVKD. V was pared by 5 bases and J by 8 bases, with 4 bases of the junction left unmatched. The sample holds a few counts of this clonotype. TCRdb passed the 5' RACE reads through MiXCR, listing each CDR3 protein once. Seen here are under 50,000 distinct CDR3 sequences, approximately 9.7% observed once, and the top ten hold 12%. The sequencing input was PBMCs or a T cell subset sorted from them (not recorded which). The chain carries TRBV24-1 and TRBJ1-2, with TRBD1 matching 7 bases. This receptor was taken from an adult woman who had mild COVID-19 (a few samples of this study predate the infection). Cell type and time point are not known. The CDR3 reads CATSAQGGGYTF. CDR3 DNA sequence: TGTGCCACCAGTGCCCAGGGGGGAGGCTACACCTTC.